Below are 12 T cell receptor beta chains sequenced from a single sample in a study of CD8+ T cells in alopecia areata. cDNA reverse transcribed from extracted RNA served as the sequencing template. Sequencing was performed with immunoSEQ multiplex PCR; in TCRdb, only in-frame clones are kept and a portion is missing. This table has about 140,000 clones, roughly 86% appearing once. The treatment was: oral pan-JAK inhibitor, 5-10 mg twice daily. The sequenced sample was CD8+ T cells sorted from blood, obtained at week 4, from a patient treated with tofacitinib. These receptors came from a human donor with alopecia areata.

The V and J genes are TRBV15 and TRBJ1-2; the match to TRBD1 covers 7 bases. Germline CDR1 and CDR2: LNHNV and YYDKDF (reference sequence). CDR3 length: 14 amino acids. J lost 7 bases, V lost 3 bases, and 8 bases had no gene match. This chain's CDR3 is CATSSSGRGLGYTF. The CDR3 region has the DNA TGTGCCACCAGCAGTTCTGGGAGGGGGCTTGGCTACACCTTC. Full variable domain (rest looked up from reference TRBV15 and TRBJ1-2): DAMVIQNPRYQVTQFGKPVTLSCSQTLNHNVMYWYQQKSSQAPKLLFHYYDKDFNNEADTPDNFQSRRPNTSFCFLDIRSPGLGDTAMYLCATSSSGRGLGYTFGSGTRLTVV.

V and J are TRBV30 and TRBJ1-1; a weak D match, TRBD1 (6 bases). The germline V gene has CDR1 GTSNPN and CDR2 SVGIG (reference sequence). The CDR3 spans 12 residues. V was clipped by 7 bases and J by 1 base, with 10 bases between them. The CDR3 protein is CAFGGANTEAFF. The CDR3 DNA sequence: TGTGCCTTTGGGGGCGCGAACACTGAAGCTTTCTTT.

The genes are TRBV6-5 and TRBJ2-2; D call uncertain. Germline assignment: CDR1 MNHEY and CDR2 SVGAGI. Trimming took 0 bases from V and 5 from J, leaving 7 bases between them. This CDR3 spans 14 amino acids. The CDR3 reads CASSYSDGTGELFF. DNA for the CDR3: TGTGCCAGCAGTTACTCGGACGGAACCGGGGAGCTGTTTTTT.

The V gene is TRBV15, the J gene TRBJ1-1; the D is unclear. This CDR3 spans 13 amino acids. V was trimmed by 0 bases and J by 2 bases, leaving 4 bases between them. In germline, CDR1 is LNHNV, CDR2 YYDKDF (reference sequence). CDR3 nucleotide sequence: TGTGCCACCAGCAGAGAAACCAACACTGAAGCTTTCTTT. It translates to CATSRETNTEAFF. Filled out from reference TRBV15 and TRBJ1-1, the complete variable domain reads DAMVIQNPRYQVTQFGKPVTLSCSQTLNHNVMYWYQQKSSQAPKLLFHYYDKDFNNEADTPDNFQSRRPNTSFCFLDIRSPGLGDTAMYLCATSRETNTEAFFGQGTRLTVV.

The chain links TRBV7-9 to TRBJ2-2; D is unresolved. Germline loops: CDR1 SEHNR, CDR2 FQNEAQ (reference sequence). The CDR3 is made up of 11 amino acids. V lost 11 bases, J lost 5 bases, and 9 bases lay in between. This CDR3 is CAPHGTGELFF. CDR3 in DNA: TGTGCCCCTCATGGGACCGGGGAGCTGTTTTTT. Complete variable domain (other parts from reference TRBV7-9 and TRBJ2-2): DTGVSQNPRHKITKRGQNVTFRCDPISEHNRLYWYRQTLGQGPEFLTYFQNEAQLEKSRLLSDRFSAERPKGSFSTLEIQRTEQGDSAMYLCAPHGTGELFFGEGSRLTVL.

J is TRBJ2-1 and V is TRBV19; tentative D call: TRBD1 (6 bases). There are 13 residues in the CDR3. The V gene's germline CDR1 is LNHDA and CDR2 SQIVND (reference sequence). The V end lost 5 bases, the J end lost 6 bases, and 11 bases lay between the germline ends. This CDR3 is CASSVRGGNEQFF. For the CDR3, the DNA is TGTGCCAGTAGTGTCCGAGGGGGCAATGAGCAGTTCTTC.

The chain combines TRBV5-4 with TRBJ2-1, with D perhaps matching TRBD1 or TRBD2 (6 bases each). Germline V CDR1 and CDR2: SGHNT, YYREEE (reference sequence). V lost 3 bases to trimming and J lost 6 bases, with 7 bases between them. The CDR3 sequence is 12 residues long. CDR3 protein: CASSSGANEQFF. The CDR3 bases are TGTGCCAGCAGCTCGGGGGCCAATGAGCAGTTCTTC.

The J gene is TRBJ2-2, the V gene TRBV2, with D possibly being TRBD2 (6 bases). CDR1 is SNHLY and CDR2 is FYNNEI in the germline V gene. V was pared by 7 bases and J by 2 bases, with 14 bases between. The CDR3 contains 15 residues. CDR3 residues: CASTSGRFNTGELFF. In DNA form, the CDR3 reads TGTGCCAGCACTTCTGGGAGGTTTAACACCGGGGAGCTGTTTTTT.

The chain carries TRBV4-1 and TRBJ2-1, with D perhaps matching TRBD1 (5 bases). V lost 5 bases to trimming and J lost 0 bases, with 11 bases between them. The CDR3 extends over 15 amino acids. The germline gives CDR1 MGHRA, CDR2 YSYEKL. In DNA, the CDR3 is TGCGCCAGCAGCAAAACAGGTAGCTCCTACAATGAGCAGTTCTTC. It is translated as CASSKTGSSYNEQFF.

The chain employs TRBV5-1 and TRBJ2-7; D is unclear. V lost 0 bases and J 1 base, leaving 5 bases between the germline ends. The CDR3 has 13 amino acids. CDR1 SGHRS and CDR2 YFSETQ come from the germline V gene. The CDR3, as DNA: TGCGCCAGCAGCTTGGCCGGATCCTACGAGCAGTACTTC. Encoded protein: CASSLAGSYEQYF.

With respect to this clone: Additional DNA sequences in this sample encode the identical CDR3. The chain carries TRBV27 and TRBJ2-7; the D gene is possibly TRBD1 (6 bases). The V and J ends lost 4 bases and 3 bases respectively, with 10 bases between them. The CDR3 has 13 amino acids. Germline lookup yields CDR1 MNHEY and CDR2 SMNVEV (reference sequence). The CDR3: CASSSLDSYEQYF. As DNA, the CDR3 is TGTGCCAGCAGTTCATTGGACAGCTACGAGCAGTACTTC.

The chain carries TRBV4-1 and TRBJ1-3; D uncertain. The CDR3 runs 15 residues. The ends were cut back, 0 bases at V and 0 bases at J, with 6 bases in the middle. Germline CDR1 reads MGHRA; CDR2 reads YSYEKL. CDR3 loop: CASSQEAGSGNTIYF. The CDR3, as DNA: TGCGCCAGCAGCCAAGAGGCGGGCTCTGGAAACACCATATATTTT.